Listed below are T cell receptor beta chains from one sample, sequenced in a study of response to subunit inactivated influenza vaccine. TCRdb called the RT-PCR reads again in MiXCR, with one record for every CDR3 protein. The sample records around 190,000 distinct CDR3 sequences, around 9% being singletons. The material was non-naive T cells sorted from PBMCs, obtained on the day of vaccination. Source of these receptors: a man over 45 who received an inactivated influenza vaccine. Both conserved end residues are part of each CDR3. The D gene is left open where the match is weak. Rows give clone size only sometimes, using once, few, many, or a class for an expanded clone.

V gene: TRBV5-1
clone size: many
J gene: TRBJ1-1
D gene: TRBD1
CDR3 DNA: TGCGCCAGCAGCTCGGTAACCCGGGACAGGGAAGCTTTCTTT
CDR3 protein: CASSSVTRDREAFF

V gene: TRBV15
clone size: .
J gene: TRBJ2-5
D gene: TRBD2
CDR3 DNA: TGTGCCACCAGCAGAGGGCTAGCGGGAGAAGAGACCCAGTACTTC
CDR3 protein: CATSRGLAGEETQYF

V gene: TRBV4-2
clone size: few
J gene: TRBJ2-2
D gene: .
CDR3 DNA: TGTGCCAGCAGCCAAGAGACTGCGAACACCGGGGAGCTGTTTTTT
CDR3 protein: CASSQETANTGELFF

V gene: TRBV7-2
clone size: many
J gene: TRBJ2-7
D gene: .
CDR3 DNA: TGTGCCAGCAGCCAGTATGGGGTTTCGCGGGAGCAGTACTTC
CDR3 protein: CASSQYGVSREQYF

V gene: TRBV5-5
clone size: .
J gene: TRBJ2-7
D gene: .
CDR3 DNA: TGTGCCAGCAGCTTGATAATGGGGGGCACCTACGAGCAGTACTTC
CDR3 protein: CASSLIMGGTYEQYF

V gene: TRBV7-2
clone size: .
J gene: TRBJ1-4
D gene: .
CDR3 DNA: TGTGCCAGCAGCCCGAGGGGTAACACTAATGAAAAACTGTTTTTT
CDR3 protein: CASSPRGNTNEKLFF

V gene: TRBV27
clone size: .
J gene: TRBJ1-5
D gene: TRBD1
CDR3 DNA: TGTGCCAGCAGTCTAAGGGGGACAGGGGTATATAGCAATCAGCCCCAGCATTTT
CDR3 protein: CASSLRGTGVYSNQPQHF

V gene: TRBV19
clone size: .
J gene: TRBJ2-7
D gene: .
CDR3 DNA: TGTGCCAGTAGTATAGGGACAGGACTATCCTACGAGCAGTACTTC
CDR3 protein: CASSIGTGLSYEQYF

V gene: TRBV4-3
clone size: .
J gene: TRBJ2-1
D gene: TRBD2
CDR3 DNA: TGCGCCAGCAGCCAAGATTTAGCGGGGGGCGAGCAGTTCTTC
CDR3 protein: CASSQDLAGGEQFF

V gene: TRBV15
clone size: .
J gene: TRBJ1-5
D gene: .
CDR3 DNA: TGTGCCACCAGCAGAGACGGAGTCAATCAGCCCCAGCATTTT
CDR3 protein: CATSRDGVNQPQHF

V gene: TRBV20-1
clone size: once
J gene: TRBJ1-4
D gene: .
CDR3 DNA: TGCAGTGCTCCGATCGATACAGGGCAAAAACTGTTTTTT
CDR3 protein: CSAPIDTGQKLFF

V gene: TRBV7-6
clone size: few
J gene: TRBJ2-3
D gene: TRBD2
CDR3 DNA: TGTGCCAGCAGACAAACTAGCGGGGGGTCAGATACGCAGTATTTT
CDR3 protein: CASRQTSGGSDTQYF

V gene: TRBV20-1
clone size: .
J gene: TRBJ2-7
D gene: TRBD2
CDR3 DNA: TGCAGTGCCGGACTAGCGGGAGGGGACTACGAGCAGTACTTC
CDR3 protein: CSAGLAGGDYEQYF

V gene: TRBV9
clone size: few
J gene: TRBJ2-5
D gene: TRBD1
CDR3 DNA: TGTGCCAGCAGCGTAGGGGTAGCAGGGGGTCAAGAGACCCAGTACTTC
CDR3 protein: CASSVGVAGGQETQYF

V gene: TRBV5-1
clone size: few
J gene: TRBJ1-1
D gene: .
CDR3 DNA: TGCGCCAGCAGCTTGGGTCAGGGATTTCGCACTGAAGCTTTCTTT
CDR3 protein: CASSLGQGFRTEAFF

V gene: TRBV18
clone size: many
J gene: TRBJ2-7
D gene: .
CDR3 DNA: TGTGCCAGCTCACCACCAGGGGACGAGCAGTACTTC
CDR3 protein: CASSPPGDEQYF

V gene: TRBV5-4
clone size: .
J gene: TRBJ2-1
D gene: .
CDR3 DNA: TGTGCCATGAGCCCTCGTTTTCTCGGCGAGTTGTTCTTC
CDR3 protein: CAMSPRFLGELFF

V gene: TRBV6-1
clone size: .
J gene: TRBJ1-6
D gene: TRBD1
CDR3 DNA: TGTGCCGGTCGACAGGGCCCCCAAGGACCCCTCCACTTT
CDR3 protein: CAGRQGPQGPLHF

V gene: TRBV13
clone size: many
J gene: TRBJ2-1
D gene: .
CDR3 DNA: TGTGCCAGCAGCTGGGCGCAGGGCGGGACAAGTTACCGGCGAGGCTTCTACAATGAGCAGTTCTTC
CDR3 protein: CASSWAQGGTSYRRGFYNEQFF

V gene: TRBV6-2/TRBV6-3
clone size: many
J gene: TRBJ2-3
D gene: TRBD2
CDR3 DNA: TGTGCCAGCAGTTACTCAGGCAAACTAGCGGCAGATACGCAGTATTTT
CDR3 protein: CASSYSGKLAADTQYF

V gene: TRBV12-3/TRBV12-4
clone size: medium-sized
J gene: TRBJ2-1
D gene: TRBD2
CDR3 DNA: TGTGCCAGCAGTTTCCAGCTAAGCGGGGGCAAATACAATGAGCAGTTCTTC
CDR3 protein: CASSFQLSGGKYNEQFF

V gene: TRBV29-1
clone size: .
J gene: TRBJ2-5
D gene: TRBD1
CDR3 DNA: TGCAGCGTAGAGACAGGGGGTCAATTGGAGACCCAGTACTTC
CDR3 protein: CSVETGGQLETQYF

V gene: TRBV7-2
clone size: many
J gene: TRBJ1-2
D gene: TRBD1
CDR3 DNA: TGTGCCAGCAGCGCCGGACAGGGGATCTATGGCTACACCTTC
CDR3 protein: CASSAGQGIYGYTF

V gene: TRBV7-8
clone size: .
J gene: TRBJ1-5
D gene: .
CDR3 DNA: TGTGCCAGCAGCTCCCAACCCCCAAATCAGCCCCAGCATTTT
CDR3 protein: CASSSQPPNQPQHF

V gene: TRBV10-1
clone size: few
J gene: TRBJ2-4
D gene: .
CDR3 DNA: TGCGCCAGCAGTGAGTCGACTGAGGGGGACATTCAGTACTTC
CDR3 protein: CASSESTEGDIQYF

V gene: TRBV7-9
clone size: many
J gene: TRBJ1-6
D gene: TRBD1
CDR3 DNA: TGTGCCAGCAGCAAGAACAGGGGGGGATCACCCCTCCACTTT
CDR3 protein: CASSKNRGGSPLHF

V gene: TRBV12-3/TRBV12-4
clone size: many
J gene: TRBJ2-1
D gene: .
CDR3 DNA: TGTGCCAGCAGCCCGCAGCGGGACAATGAGCAGTTCTTC
CDR3 protein: CASSPQRDNEQFF

V gene: TRBV29-1
clone size: .
J gene: TRBJ1-2
D gene: .
CDR3 DNA: TGCAGCGTTGAAGGAGGAGAAGAGGGCCGCTATGGCTACACCTTC
CDR3 protein: CSVEGGEEGRYGYTF

V gene: TRBV10-3
clone size: few
J gene: TRBJ2-7
D gene: .
CDR3 DNA: TGTGCCATCAGTGACTCCTCCTACGAGCAGTACTTC
CDR3 protein: CAISDSSYEQYF

V gene: TRBV5-1
clone size: .
J gene: TRBJ2-3
D gene: TRBD2
CDR3 DNA: TGCGCCAGCAGCTTGGGGACTAGCGGGAGTCAAGATACGCAGTATTTT
CDR3 protein: CASSLGTSGSQDTQYF

V gene: TRBV19
clone size: many
J gene: TRBJ2-4
D gene: .
CDR3 DNA: TGTGCCAGTAGTATAACCGGGAGTGGGAAAAACATTCAGTACTTC
CDR3 protein: CASSITGSGKNIQYF

V gene: TRBV28
clone size: .
J gene: TRBJ2-7
D gene: TRBD2
CDR3 DNA: TGTGCCAGTACGACTAGCGGCCTTTCAGTGCAGTACTTC
CDR3 protein: CASTTSGLSVQYF

V gene: TRBV2
clone size: many
J gene: TRBJ2-7
D gene: TRBD2
CDR3 DNA: TGTGCCAGCGCAAGAGGACTAGCCTACGAGCAGTACTTC
CDR3 protein: CASARGLAYEQYF

V gene: TRBV12-3/TRBV12-4
clone size: .
J gene: TRBJ2-5
D gene: .
CDR3 DNA: TGTGCCAGCAAAACGGTAGGGACGGAGACCCAGTACTTC
CDR3 protein: CASKTVGTETQYF

V gene: TRBV20-1
clone size: few
J gene: TRBJ1-6
D gene: .
CDR3 DNA: TGCAGTGCTAGAGAAAAGTTTAATAATTCACCCCTCCACTTT
CDR3 protein: CSAREKFNNSPLHF

V gene: TRBV14
clone size: few
J gene: TRBJ2-7
D gene: TRBD2
CDR3 DNA: TGTGCCAGCAGGCTTACTAGCGGGGACTCCTACGAGCAGTACTTC
CDR3 protein: CASRLTSGDSYEQYF

V gene: TRBV5-1
clone size: .
J gene: TRBJ2-1
D gene: .
CDR3 DNA: TGCGCCAGCAGCTTGGCGACGGCTACATACGATGAGCAGTTCTTC
CDR3 protein: CASSLATATYDEQFF

V gene: TRBV10-3
clone size: many
J gene: TRBJ2-5
D gene: TRBD2
CDR3 DNA: TGTGCCATCAAAGGGGAGGGGTCCCAAGAGACCCAGTACTTC
CDR3 protein: CAIKGEGSQETQYF

V gene: TRBV11-1
clone size: .
J gene: TRBJ1-1
D gene: .
CDR3 DNA: TGTGCCAGCAGCTTAGGGGGCCATGAAGCTTTCTTT
CDR3 protein: CASSLGGHEAFF

V gene: TRBV12-3/TRBV12-4
clone size: .
J gene: TRBJ2-1
D gene: .
CDR3 DNA: TGTGCCAGCAGTGGACGTTGGGCGGCCTACAATGAGCAGTTCTTC
CDR3 protein: CASSGRWAAYNEQFF

V gene: TRBV15
clone size: few
J gene: TRBJ2-7
D gene: TRBD2
CDR3 DNA: TGTGCCACCAGCAGAGGACTAGCGCAGGACTACGAGCAGTACTTC
CDR3 protein: CATSRGLAQDYEQYF

V gene: TRBV5-1
clone size: many
J gene: TRBJ2-5
D gene: .
CDR3 DNA: TGCGCCAGCGGACAAAATGGGGGACAAGAGACCCAGTACTTC
CDR3 protein: CASGQNGGQETQYF

V gene: TRBV7-2
clone size: few
J gene: TRBJ1-2
D gene: .
CDR3 DNA: TGTGCCAGCAGCCTCGGGACTTCTGGCTATGGCTACACCTTC
CDR3 protein: CASSLGTSGYGYTF

V gene: TRBV21-1
clone size: .
J gene: TRBJ2-1
D gene: .
CDR3 DNA: TGTGCCAGCAGCACCCCGGTCGCTAGCGGGAGAGTAAATGAGCAGTTCTTC
CDR3 protein: CASSTPVASGRVNEQFF

V gene: TRBV20-1
clone size: many
J gene: TRBJ2-3
D gene: .
CDR3 DNA: TGCAGTGCTAGAGATCTTTTCACAGATACGCAGTATTTT
CDR3 protein: CSARDLFTDTQYF

V gene: TRBV29-1
clone size: many
J gene: TRBJ2-1
D gene: TRBD2
CDR3 DNA: TGCAGCGTTGAACTAGCGGGCCACTACAATGAGCAGTTCTTC
CDR3 protein: CSVELAGHYNEQFF

V gene: TRBV7-9
clone size: few
J gene: TRBJ1-4
D gene: TRBD1
CDR3 DNA: TGTGCCAGCAGCCCAGGACAGGTTAAGGATGAAAAACTGTTTTTT
CDR3 protein: CASSPGQVKDEKLFF

V gene: TRBV28
clone size: few
J gene: TRBJ2-5
D gene: TRBD2
CDR3 DNA: TGTGCCAGCAGCCCTCTCGTTTTAGCGGGGGCCTCCCAAGAGACCCAGTACTTC
CDR3 protein: CASSPLVLAGASQETQYF

V gene: TRBV20-1
clone size: many
J gene: TRBJ1-2
D gene: .
CDR3 DNA: TGCAGTGCCCTACACGGGACCTTACTGAAAAGGGGCTATGGCTACACCTTC
CDR3 protein: CSALHGTLLKRGYGYTF

V gene: TRBV7-9
clone size: many
J gene: TRBJ2-3
D gene: TRBD1
CDR3 DNA: TGTGCCAGCAGCTACTTACAGGGGTTCAGCACAGATACGCAGTATTTT
CDR3 protein: CASSYLQGFSTDTQYF